Following are 15 T cell receptor beta chains from one sample sequenced in a study of CD8 T cells in ankylosing spondylitis (dated 2017 in TCRdb). Overall study results and their limits: A TCR beta motif made up of seven or eight highly homologous amino acid variants appeared to be characteristic of blood from ankylosing spondylitis patients.

The library was obtained by 5' RACE. TCRdb shows the sequencer as Illumina HiSeq 2500. Clones were called with MiXCR by TCRdb after fastp trimmed the public reads at Q25, and only in-frame beta chains were retained. Rows merge per CDR3 protein into single entries with the most common DNA and genes. The sample yields 700,000 or so distinct CDR3 sequences; around 20% were counted once. The ten largest clones take up under 20% of the sample. The antigens of these receptors remain unknown. The source material was blood, either unsorted or a sorted T cell fraction (not recorded which). These TCRs come from a male donor with ankylosing spondylitis.

This clonotype was detected only a few times. The chain links TRBV7-2 to TRBJ2-7; D is unresolved. The V end was cut by 4 bases, the J end by 7 bases, with 8 bases between. This CDR3 comprises 11 residues. Germline CDR1 reads SGHTA; CDR2 reads FQGNSA. CDR3: CASSSHREQYF. DNA for the CDR3: TGTGCCAGCAGCTCTCACCGTGAGCAGTACTTC.

This clonotype was seen a single time. The chain couples TRBV4-2 to TRBJ1-1; 7 nucleotides match TRBD1. Germline values: CDR1 LGHNA, CDR2 YNFKEQ. CDR3 length: 17 residues. V lost 3 bases, J lost 3 bases, and 13 bases stayed unmatched. The CDR3 here is CASSQDTSNRGDTEAFF. CDR3 DNA: TGTGCCAGCAGCCAGGACACTAGTAACAGGGGAGACACTGAAGCTTTCTTT.

The chain has TRBV20-1 and TRBJ2-7; a weak D match, TRBD2 (5 bases). Germline V gene data show CDR1 as DFQATT and CDR2 as SNEGSKA (reference sequence). The ends were cut back, 6 bases at V and 0 bases at J, with 12 bases in the middle. The CDR3 extends over 13 amino acids. CDR3 coding DNA: TGCAGTGCCGGGGATCCCACCTCCTACGAGCAGTACTTC. Translating it yields CSAGDPTSYEQYF.

This clonotype was detected ten times or more. The chain employs TRBV5-1 and TRBJ2-7; TRBD1 matches at 9 bases. Trimming at V came to 4 bases and at J to 7 bases, leaving 12 bases not matched to a gene. The germline gives CDR1 SGHRS, CDR2 YFSETQ. CDR3 length: 15 residues. CDR3 sequence: CASSATGQGTGEQYF. The DNA for the CDR3 is TGCGCCAGCAGCGCAACTGGACAGGGGACAGGAGAGCAGTACTTC.

This clonotype was detected a few times. The V and J genes are TRBV20-1 and TRBJ1-1; no clear D gene. The CDR3 runs 13 residues. Germline loops: CDR1 DFQATT, CDR2 SNEGSKA (reference sequence). Trimming left V 5 bases short and J 2 bases short, with 12 bases between. Here the CDR3 reads CSASIPGNTEAFF. CDR3 in DNA: TGCAGTGCTTCAATTCCGGGAAACACTGAAGCTTTCTTT.

This clonotype was detected many times. This chain's CDR3 is CASSLTSGGGAASTQYF. As DNA, the CDR3 is TGTGCCAGCAGCCTCACCTCTGGCGGGGGAGCCGCCAGTACGCAGTATTTT. The chain couples TRBV12-3 or TRBV12-4 to TRBJ2-3, with TRBD2 matching over 7 bases. With 6 bases clipped from V and 8 bases from J, the junction kept 20 bases outside the gene matches. The CDR3 runs to 17 residues.

DNA for the CDR3: TGTGCCAGCAGTACTCAAGCCGGGAGGCCCTCCTACGAGCAGTACTTC. Translation: CASSTQAGRPSYEQYF. The chain uses TRBV27 and TRBJ2-7; 7 nucleotides align to TRBD2. V lost 5 bases to trimming and J lost 0 bases; unmatched junction nucleotides: 10. Germline lookup yields CDR1 MNHEY and CDR2 SMNVEV (reference sequence). The CDR3 covers 16 residues.

This clonotype was counted only a few times. The chain has TRBV7-8 and TRBJ2-7; D is unclear. The CDR3 is 13 amino acids. The germline V gene has CDR1 SGHVS and CDR2 FQNEAQ. V was clipped by 5 bases and J by 2 bases, with 10 bases between them. The CDR3 loop is CASSNGGTYEQYF. The CDR3 bases are TGTGCCAGCAGCAACGGTGGAACCTACGAGCAGTACTTC.

The chain carries TRBV29-1 and TRBJ1-2; 11 bases are a match to TRBD1. Germline V gives CDR1 SQVTM, CDR2 ANQGSEA. The J segment lost 4 bases and the V segment lost 7 bases, leaving 8 bases of the junction unmatched. The CDR3 length is 14 residues. The CDR3 sequence: CSATDRGLGYGYTF. CDR3 sequence (DNA): TGCAGCGCAACGGACAGGGGGCTAGGCTATGGCTACACCTTC.

This chain links TRBV20-1 with TRBJ2-2, with TRBD2 matching 8 bases. The V gene end was trimmed by 1 base and the J gene end by 3 bases; junction bases not matched to a gene: 10. The CDR3 loop spans 17 amino acids. CDR1 and CDR2 from the germline V gene are DFQATT and SNEGSKA (reference sequence). The CDR3 DNA reads TGCAGTGCTAGAGCCCGGGAGGGCGGGACGTACACCGGGGAGCTGTTTTTT. It translates to CSARAREGGTYTGELFF.

This clonotype was picked up many times. This sequence joins TRBV12-3 or TRBV12-4 and TRBJ1-3; D may be TRBD1 (6 bases). Trimming shortened V by 8 bases and J by 2 bases, and 16 bases separated the two germline ends. This CDR3 is built from 15 residues. The CDR3 nucleotides read TGTGCCAGCTCCCCGGGGGCCTCCGCTGGAAACACCATATATTTT. It codes for CASSPGASAGNTIYF.

This clonotype was detected ten times or more. J is TRBJ2-3 and V is TRBV12-3 or TRBV12-4, with unresolved D. V was trimmed by 6 bases and J by 5 bases, leaving 9 bases between them. This CDR3 comprises 12 residues. CDR3 sequence (DNA): TGTGCCAGCAGCTTAACCGGAGATACGCAGTATTTT. Protein sequence: CASSLTGDTQYF.

This clonotype was seen a handful of times. The chain uses TRBV9 and TRBJ2-1; D unclear. The CDR3 extends over 13 amino acids. Germline V gene data show CDR1 as SGDLS and CDR2 as YYNGEE. Trimming took 2 bases from V and 6 from J, leaving 9 bases between them. The CDR3 region has the DNA TGTGCCAGCAGCGTTAATGGATTCAATGAGCAGTTCTTC. Translating it yields CASSVNGFNEQFF.

The CDR3 loop is CASSFPSSGNTIYF. CDR3 nucleotide sequence: TGTGCCAGCAGTTTCCCGAGCTCTGGAAACACCATATATTTT. The J gene is TRBJ1-3, the V gene TRBV12-3 or TRBV12-4, with D unclear. Trimming stripped 3 bases from V and 0 bases from J, with 6 bases between. The CDR3 is 14 residues long.

In this sample, this clonotype turned up a few times. The CDR3 DNA reads as TGTGCCAGCAGCTTTGGGACTAGCGGGCACGAGCAGTACTTC. Amino acids: CASSFGTSGHEQYF. This chain links TRBV11-2 with TRBJ2-7, with 12 nucleotides matching TRBD2. The CDR3 runs to 14 residues. Looked up from germline, CDR1 is SGHAT and CDR2 is FQNNGV. The V segment lost 3 bases and the J segment 5 bases; nucleotides outside the gene matches: 2.